This T cell receptor (beta chain) was identified in a study of monozygotic twins with inflammatory bowel disease. Findings and caveats of the study: Compared with healthy co-twins, IBD patients showed reduced TCRbeta repertoire diversity by inverse Simpson. Relative clonotype sharing with others was diminished in IBD patients versus healthy twins, particularly with disease activity.

A note on this clonotype: Its antigen is not known.

Following a re-call of the 5' RACE reads, TCRdb has one entry per CDR3 protein and lacks DNA. This sample's table reports about 450,000 distinct CDR3 sequences. Germline-derived CDR1 and CDR2 are SGHTA and FQGTGA. This CDR3 contains 15 residues. This sequence originates from a human donor with ulcerative colitis or Crohn's disease, or a healthy co-twin of an affected twin (not recorded which). V is TRBV7-3 and J is TRBJ2-2; TCRdb designates TRBD1, a call that cannot be tested without DNA. Sequenced: blood. CDR3 region: CASRGGVQFTGELFF.